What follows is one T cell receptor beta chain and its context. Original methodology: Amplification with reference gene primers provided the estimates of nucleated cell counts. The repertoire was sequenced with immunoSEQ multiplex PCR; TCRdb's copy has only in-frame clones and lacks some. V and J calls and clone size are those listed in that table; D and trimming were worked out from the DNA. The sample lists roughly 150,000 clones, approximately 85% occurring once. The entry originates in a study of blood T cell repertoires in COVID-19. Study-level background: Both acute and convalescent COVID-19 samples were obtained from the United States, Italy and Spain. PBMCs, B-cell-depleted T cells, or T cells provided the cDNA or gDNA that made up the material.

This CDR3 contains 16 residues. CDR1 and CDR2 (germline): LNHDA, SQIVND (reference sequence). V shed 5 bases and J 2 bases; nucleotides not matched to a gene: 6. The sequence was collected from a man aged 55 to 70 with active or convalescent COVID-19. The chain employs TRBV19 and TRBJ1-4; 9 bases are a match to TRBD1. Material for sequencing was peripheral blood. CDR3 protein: CASSALTGGTNEKLFF. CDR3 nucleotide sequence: TGTGCCAGTAGTGCCCTTACAGGGGGCACTAATGAAAAACTGTTTTTT.